This T cell receptor (beta chain) was sequenced for a study of response to subunit inactivated influenza vaccine. Study-level findings and limits: It was the authors' suggestion that each seasonal influenza vaccination recruits few new T cells.

As to this clonotype: Its target is not known.

TCRdb re-called the RT-PCR reads with MiXCR, one entry per CDR3 protein. The sample consists of fewer than 800,000 distinct CDR3 sequences, about 15% of them appearing once. Trimming cost V 6 bases and J 9 bases; bases outside gene matches: 6. Per germline, CDR1 SNHLY and CDR2 FYNNEI. The CDR3 runs 13 residues. The J gene is TRBJ2-7, the V gene TRBV2; 12 bases align to TRBD1. The receptor comes from a man aged 50 to 59 who received an inactivated influenza vaccine. The sample here was PBMCs from blood, taken less than 13 days after vaccination. CDR3 loop: CASSGTGGSLQYF. The CDR3, as DNA: TGTGCCAGCAGCGGGACAGGGGGCTCGTTGCAGTACTTC.